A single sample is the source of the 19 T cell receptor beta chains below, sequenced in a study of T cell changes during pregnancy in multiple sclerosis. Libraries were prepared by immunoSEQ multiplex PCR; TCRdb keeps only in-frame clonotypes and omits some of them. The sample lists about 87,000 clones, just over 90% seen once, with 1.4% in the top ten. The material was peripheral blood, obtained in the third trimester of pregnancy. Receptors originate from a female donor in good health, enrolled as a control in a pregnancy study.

In DNA form, the CDR3 reads TGTGCCAGCAGCAGGGACCCAGGGGAGCCCCAGCATTTT. Translated, it gives CASSRDPGEPQHF. The chain joins TRBV7-9 to TRBJ1-5; a weak D match, TRBD1 (6 bases). The CDR3 is 13 residues long. Trimming shortened V by 5 bases and J by 8 bases, and 13 bases separated the two germline ends. CDR1 and CDR2 from the germline V gene are SEHNR and FQNEAQ (reference sequence).

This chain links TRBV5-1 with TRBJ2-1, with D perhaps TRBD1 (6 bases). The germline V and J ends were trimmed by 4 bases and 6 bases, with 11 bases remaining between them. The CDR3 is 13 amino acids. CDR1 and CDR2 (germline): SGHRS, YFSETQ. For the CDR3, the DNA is TGCGCCAGCAGCCACGGACAGACCAATGAGCAGTTCTTC. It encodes CASSHGQTNEQFF.

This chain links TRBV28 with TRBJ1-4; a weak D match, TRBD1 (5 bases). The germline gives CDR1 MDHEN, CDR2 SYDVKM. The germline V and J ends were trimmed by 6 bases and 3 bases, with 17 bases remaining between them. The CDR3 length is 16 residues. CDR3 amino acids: CASRNEKGLANEKLFF. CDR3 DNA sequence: TGTGCCAGCAGGAACGAAAAGGGGCTAGCTAATGAAAAACTGTTTTTT. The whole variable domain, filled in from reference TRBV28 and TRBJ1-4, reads DVKVTQSSRYLVKRTGEKVFLECVQDMDHENMFWYRQDPGLGLRLIYFSYDVKMKEKGDIPEGYSVSREKKERFSLILESASTNQTSMYLCASRNEKGLANEKLFFGSGTQLSVL.

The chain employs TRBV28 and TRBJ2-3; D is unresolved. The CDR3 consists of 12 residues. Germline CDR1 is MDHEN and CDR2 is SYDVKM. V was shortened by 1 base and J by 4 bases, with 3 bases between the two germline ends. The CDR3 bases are TGTGCCAGCAGTTTATCTCCAGATACGCAGTATTTT. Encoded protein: CASSLSPDTQYF.

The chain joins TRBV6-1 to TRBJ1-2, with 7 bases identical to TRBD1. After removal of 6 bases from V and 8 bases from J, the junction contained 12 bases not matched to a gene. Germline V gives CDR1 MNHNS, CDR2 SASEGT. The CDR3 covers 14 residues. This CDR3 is CASSSLTGLGGYTF. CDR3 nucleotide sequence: TGTGCCAGCAGCAGCTTGACAGGGTTAGGAGGCTACACCTTC.

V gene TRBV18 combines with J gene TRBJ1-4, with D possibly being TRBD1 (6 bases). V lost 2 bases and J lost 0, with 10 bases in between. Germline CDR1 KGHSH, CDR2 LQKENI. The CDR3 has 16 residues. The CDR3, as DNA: TGTGCCAGCTCACCAAACCAGGGGCCAACTAATGAAAAACTGTTTTTT. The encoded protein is CASSPNQGPTNEKLFF. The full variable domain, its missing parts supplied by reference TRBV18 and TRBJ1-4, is NAGVMQNPRHLVRRRGQEARLRCSPMKGHSHVYWYRQLPEEGLKFMVYLQKENIIDESGMPKERFSAEFPKEGPSILRIQQVVRGDSAAYFCASSPNQGPTNEKLFFGSGTQLSVL.

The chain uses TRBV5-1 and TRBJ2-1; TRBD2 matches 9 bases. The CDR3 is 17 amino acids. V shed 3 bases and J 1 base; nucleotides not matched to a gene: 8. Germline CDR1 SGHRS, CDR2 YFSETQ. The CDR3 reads CASSSVVSGSSYNEQFF. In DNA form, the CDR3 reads TGCGCCAGCAGCTCCGTTGTTAGCGGGAGTTCCTACAATGAGCAGTTCTTC.

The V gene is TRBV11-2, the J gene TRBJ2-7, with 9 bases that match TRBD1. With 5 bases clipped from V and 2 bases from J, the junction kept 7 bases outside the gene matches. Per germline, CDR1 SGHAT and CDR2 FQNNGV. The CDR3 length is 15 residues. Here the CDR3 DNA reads TGTGCCAGCAGCGTATACAGGGGGCCGGCCTACGAGCAGTACTTC. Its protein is CASSVYRGPAYEQYF.

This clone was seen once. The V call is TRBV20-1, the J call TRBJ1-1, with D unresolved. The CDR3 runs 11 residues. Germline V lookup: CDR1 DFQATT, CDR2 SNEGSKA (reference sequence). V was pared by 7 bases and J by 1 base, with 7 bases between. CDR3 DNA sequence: TGCAGTGTCTCAGAGAACACTGAAGCTTTCTTT. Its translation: CSVSENTEAFF.

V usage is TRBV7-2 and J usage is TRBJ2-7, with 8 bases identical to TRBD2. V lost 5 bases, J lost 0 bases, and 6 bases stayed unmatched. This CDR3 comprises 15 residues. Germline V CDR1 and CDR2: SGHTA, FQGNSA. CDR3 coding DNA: TGTGCCAGCAGCAAGTGGAGCGGGAGCTCCTACGAGCAGTACTTC. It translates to CASSKWSGSSYEQYF.

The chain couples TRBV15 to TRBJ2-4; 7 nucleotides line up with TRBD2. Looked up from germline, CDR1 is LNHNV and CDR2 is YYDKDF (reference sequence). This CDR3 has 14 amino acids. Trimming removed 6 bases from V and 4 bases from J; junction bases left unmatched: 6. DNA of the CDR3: TGTGCCACCAGGCCTAGCGGATATAAAAACATTCAGTACTTC. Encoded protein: CATRPSGYKNIQYF.

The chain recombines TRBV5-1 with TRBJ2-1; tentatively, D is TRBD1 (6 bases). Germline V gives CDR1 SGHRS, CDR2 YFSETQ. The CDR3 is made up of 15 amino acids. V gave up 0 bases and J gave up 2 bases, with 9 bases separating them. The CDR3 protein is CASSLEAGAYNEQFF. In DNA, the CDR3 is TGCGCCAGCAGCTTGGAGGCAGGGGCCTACAATGAGCAGTTCTTC. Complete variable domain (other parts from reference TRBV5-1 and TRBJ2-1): KAGVTQTPRYLIKTRGQQVTLSCSPISGHRSVSWYQQTPGQGLQFLFEYFSETQRNKGNFPGRFSGRQFSNSRSEMNVSTLELGDSALYLCASSLEAGAYNEQFFGPGTRLTVL.

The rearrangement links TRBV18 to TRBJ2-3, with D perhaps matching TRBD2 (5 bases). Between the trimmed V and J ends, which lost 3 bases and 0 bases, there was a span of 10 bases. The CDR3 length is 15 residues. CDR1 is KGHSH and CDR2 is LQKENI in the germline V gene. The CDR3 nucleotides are TGTGCCAGCTCACCTCTAGCTGCTAGCACAGATACGCAGTATTTT. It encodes CASSPLAASTDTQYF.

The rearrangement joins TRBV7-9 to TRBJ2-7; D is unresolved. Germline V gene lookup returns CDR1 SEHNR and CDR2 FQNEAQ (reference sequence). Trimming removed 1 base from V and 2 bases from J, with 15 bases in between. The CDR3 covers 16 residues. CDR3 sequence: CASSLVSLSTAYEQYF. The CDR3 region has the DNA TGTGCCAGCAGCTTAGTTAGCCTGTCAACCGCCTACGAGCAGTACTTC.

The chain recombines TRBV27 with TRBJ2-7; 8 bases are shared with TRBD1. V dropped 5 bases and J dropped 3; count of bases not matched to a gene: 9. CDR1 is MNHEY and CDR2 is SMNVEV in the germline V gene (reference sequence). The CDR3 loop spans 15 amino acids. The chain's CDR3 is CASSQTGTGVYEQYF. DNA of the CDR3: TGTGCCAGCAGTCAAACCGGGACAGGAGTCTACGAGCAGTACTTC.

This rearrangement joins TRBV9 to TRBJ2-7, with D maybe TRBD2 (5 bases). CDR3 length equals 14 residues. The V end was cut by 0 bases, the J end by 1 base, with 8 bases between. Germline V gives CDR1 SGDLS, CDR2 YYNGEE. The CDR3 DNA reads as TGTGCCAGCAGCGTAGAGGCGGGTTCCTACGAGCAGTACTTC. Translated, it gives CASSVEAGSYEQYF.

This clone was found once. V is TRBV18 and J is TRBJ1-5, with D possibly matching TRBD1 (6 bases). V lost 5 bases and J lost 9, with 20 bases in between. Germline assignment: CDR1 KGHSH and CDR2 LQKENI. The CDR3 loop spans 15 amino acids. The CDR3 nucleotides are TGTGCCAGCTCAGCGACAGCCGAAGGGGGTAGGCCCCAGCATTTT. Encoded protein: CASSATAEGGRPQHF.

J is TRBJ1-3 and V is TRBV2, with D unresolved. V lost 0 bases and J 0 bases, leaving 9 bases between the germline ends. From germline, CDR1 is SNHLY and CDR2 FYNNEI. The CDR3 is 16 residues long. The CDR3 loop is CASSEATFLSGNTIYF. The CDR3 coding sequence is TGTGCCAGCAGTGAAGCGACTTTCCTCTCTGGAAACACCATATATTTT.

CDR3 nucleotide sequence: TGTGCCTCATCAGGGACTAGCGGCTACAATGAGCAGTTCTTC. Residues: CASSGTSGYNEQFF. V usage is TRBV6-5 and J usage is TRBJ2-1; 11 positions agree with TRBD2. Germline V gives CDR1 MNHEY, CDR2 SVGAGI. The junction had 6 bases not matched to a gene; V was cut back by 11 bases and J by 3 bases. CDR3 length: 14 amino acids.